A single sample gave rise to the 22 T cell receptor beta chains below, sequenced in a study of T-cell reconstitution after alpha-beta-depleted transplantation in children. A library of TCRbeta sequences, prepared with unique molecular identifiers, was generated. TCRdb re-derived calls from the PCR reads in MiXCR, one entry per CDR3 protein. The data hold about 600,000 distinct CDR3 sequences, with 23% observed a single time. Material: PBMCs, mostly from graft donor cells, obtained 360 days after TCRalphabeta/CD19-depleted stem cell transplant. These receptors came from a boy under three years old who had a stem cell transplant for acute myeloid leukemia, so the T cells may come from the graft donor.

The chain is built from TRBV4-3 and TRBJ2-1; D is unresolved. The CDR3 has 15 residues. Germline V lookup: CDR1 LGHNA, CDR2 YSLEER. The V end lost 0 bases, the J end lost 7 bases, and 13 bases lay between the germline ends. CDR3 DNA: TGCGCCAGCAGCCAAGAACGTGGCCGAAGGAATGAGCAGTTCTTC. Amino acid sequence: CASSQERGRRNEQFF.

At least ten counts were recorded for this clonotype. The chain combines TRBV9 with TRBJ2-2; the match to TRBD2 covers 7 bases. Germline V gene lookup returns CDR1 SGDLS and CDR2 YYNGEE. V trimming: 4 bases; J trimming: 4 bases; junction bases outside the gene matches: 13. CDR3 size: 17 residues. CDR3 region: CASSRPREGKGTGELFF. CDR3 bases: TGTGCCAGCAGCAGACCGAGGGAGGGGAAGGGCACCGGGGAGCTGTTTTTT. Full variable domain (remainder filled in from reference TRBV9 and TRBJ2-2): DSGVTQTPKHLITATGQRVTLRCSPRSGDLSVYWYQQSLDQGLQFLIQYYNGEERAKGNILERFSAQQFPDLHSELNLSSLELGDSALYFCASSRPREGKGTGELFFGEGSRLTVL.

This clonotype was seen at least ten times. The chain carries TRBV29-1 and TRBJ2-1; D is unclear. CDR1 is SQVTM and CDR2 is ANQGSEA in the germline V gene. The CDR3 sequence is 8 residues long. V was cut by 4 bases and J by 9 bases, with 1 base left in between. CDR3 region: CSVGEQFF. The CDR3 DNA sequence: TGCAGCGTTGGTGAGCAGTTCTTC.

This clonotype occurred a few times. The CDR3 coding sequence is TGTGCCAGCAGTTACTCGATACGTATGATCCAGCCCCAGCATTTT. This sequence encodes CASSYSIRMIQPQHF. The chain links TRBV6-5 to TRBJ1-5, with unresolved D. Trimming removed 0 bases from V and 7 bases from J, with 13 bases in between. The germline gives CDR1 MNHEY, CDR2 SVGAGI. The CDR3 covers 15 residues.

The V call is TRBV5-6, the J call TRBJ1-2; TRBD1 aligns across 7 bases. From germline, CDR1 is SGHDT and CDR2 YYEEEE. Trimming took 4 bases from V and 4 from J; bases not matched to a gene: 7. This CDR3 spans 14 amino acids. CDR3 loop: CASSRPGQTYGYTF. The CDR3 DNA sequence: TGTGCCAGCAGCCGACCGGGACAGACCTATGGCTACACCTTC.

The CDR3, as DNA: TGTGCCAGCAGCCTTCACCGAGAACCAACCCCAGGTGGGACCCAGTACTTC. As protein: CASSLHREPTPGGTQYF. V is TRBV28 and J is TRBJ2-5, with no clear D. Germline CDR1 is MDHEN and CDR2 is SYDVKM. This CDR3 spans 17 amino acids. V lost 6 bases and J lost 7, with 27 bases in between.

The chain employs TRBV7-9 and TRBJ1-1; possibly TRBD1 for D (5 bases). V lost 7 bases and J lost 4, with 13 bases in between. The germline V gene has CDR1 SEHNR and CDR2 FQNEAQ (reference sequence). The CDR3 is 13 amino acids. CDR3 in amino acids: CASKVSGPTEAFF. The DNA of the CDR3 is TGTGCCAGCAAAGTTTCAGGGCCCACTGAAGCTTTCTTT. Together with reference TRBV7-9 and TRBJ1-1, the CDR3 gives the full variable domain: DTGVSQNPRHKITKRGQNVTFRCDPISEHNRLYWYRQTLGQGPEFLTYFQNEAQLEKSRLLSDRFSAERPKGSFSTLEIQRTEQGDSAMYLCASKVSGPTEAFFGQGTRLTVV.

The genes are TRBV28 and TRBJ1-5, with 7 bases matching TRBD1. V gave up 5 bases and J gave up 9 bases; unmatched junction bases: 7. In germline, CDR1 is MDHEN, CDR2 SYDVKM. The CDR3 runs to 13 residues. CDR3 loop: CASSLSGGGPQHF. The CDR3 bases are TGTGCCAGCAGTCTTTCAGGGGGAGGGCCCCAGCATTTT.

The chain has TRBV11-2 and TRBJ2-3, with 9 bases lining up with TRBD1. Germline V gene sequence: CDR1 SGHAT, CDR2 FQNNGV. The J segment lost 6 bases and the V segment lost 5 bases, leaving 18 bases of the junction unmatched. This CDR3 has 18 residues. As DNA, the CDR3 is TGTGCCAGCAGCCCAAAGCACAGGGGGCGTTTCGGAGGGGATACGCAGTATTTT. This gives the protein CASSPKHRGRFGGDTQYF. The full variable domain, in which reference TRBV11-2 and TRBJ2-3 provide the parts outside the CDR3, is EAGVAQSPRYKIIEKRQSVAFWCNPISGHATLYWYQQILGQGPKLLIQFQNNGVVDDSQLPKDRFSAERLKGVDSTLKIQPAKLEDSAVYLCASSPKHRGRFGGDTQYFGPGTRLTVL.

The chain couples TRBV11-2 to TRBJ2-1; D gene uncertain. From germline, CDR1 is SGHAT and CDR2 FQNNGV. The CDR3 is 12 amino acids. The germline V and J ends were trimmed by 0 bases and 9 bases, with 6 bases remaining between them. CDR3 in amino acids: CASSLDRGEQFF. As DNA, the CDR3 is TGTGCCAGCAGCTTAGATAGAGGTGAGCAGTTCTTC.

The genes are TRBV6-5 and TRBJ2-1, with 7 bases lining up with TRBD2. Germline loops: CDR1 MNHEY, CDR2 SVGAGI. V lost 0 bases and J lost 7; bases outside the gene matches: 9. CDR3 length: 16 amino acids. The CDR3 here is CASSYSLGLGGNEQFF. DNA of the CDR3: TGTGCCAGCAGTTACTCCCTAGGTTTGGGGGGGAATGAGCAGTTCTTC.

The chain links TRBV21-1 to TRBJ1-1; no DNA check was done on the table's D call, TRBD1. TRBV21-1 is tagged as a pseudogene. CDR3 length equals 11 residues. DNA of the CDR3: TGTGCCAACCCGCGGGGCCCTGAAGCTTTCTTT. It translates to CANPRGPEAFF.

This clonotype was seen a handful of times. V usage is TRBV12-3 or TRBV12-4 and J usage is TRBJ1-2; D might be TRBD1 (5 bases). The CDR3 is 12 residues long. Between the trimmed V and J ends, which lost 6 bases and 5 bases, there was a span of 10 bases. CDR3 protein: CASRGETYGYTF. The CDR3, as DNA: TGTGCCAGCAGGGGGGAGACTTATGGCTACACCTTC.

The chain combines TRBV29-1 with TRBJ2-2; D is perhaps TRBD2 (6 bases). CDR3 length equals 13 residues. The germline V gene encodes CDR1 SQVTM and CDR2 ANQGSEA. V lost 8 bases and J lost 4, with 14 bases in between. The CDR3 sequence: CSLTVGGTGELFF. The CDR3 DNA is TGCAGCCTAACGGTGGGGGGCACCGGGGAGCTGTTTTTT.

This clonotype was observed many times. The CDR3 loop reads CASRWEVDSNQPQHF. The CDR3 DNA is TGTGCCAGTCGGTGGGAGGTCGATAGCAATCAGCCCCAGCATTTT. The V and J genes are TRBV19 and TRBJ1-5; no reliable D call. V was cut by 8 bases and J by 0 bases, with 14 bases left in between. The length of the CDR3 is 15 residues. The germline CDR1 and CDR2 sequences are LNHDA and SQIVND (reference sequence).

The CDR3 DNA reads TGTGCCAGCAGCCCCCTAAGGGGCGGACTAGCGGGGGCCCTGCCCCTCAATGAGCAGTTCTTC. Its protein is CASSPLRGGLAGALPLNEQFF. The V and J genes are TRBV11-1 and TRBJ2-1, with 13 bases identical to TRBD2. Germline values: CDR1 SGHAT, CDR2 FQDESV (reference sequence). The J segment lost 6 bases and the V segment lost 5 bases, leaving 22 bases of the junction unmatched. This CDR3 region has 21 residues.

J is TRBJ2-3 and V is TRBV20-1; TRBD2 agrees at 8 bases. CDR1 and CDR2 (germline): DFQATT, SNEGSKA (reference sequence). There are 16 residues in the CDR3. V lost 3 bases to trimming and J lost 2 bases; unmatched junction nucleotides: 10. CDR3 nucleotide sequence: TGCAGTGCTAGTGGACTAGCCCAGTCCTACACAGATACGCAGTATTTT. It codes for CSASGLAQSYTDTQYF.

V usage is TRBV6-2 or TRBV6-3 and J usage is TRBJ2-7; 7 bases align to TRBD1. From germline, CDR1 is MNHEY and CDR2 SVGEGT. The CDR3 sequence is 13 residues long. The V segment lost 7 bases and the J segment 2 bases; nucleotides outside the gene matches: 5. The CDR3 bases are TGTGCCAGCATCGGGGACAGTCCCTACGAGCAGTACGTC. Translating gives CASIGDSPYEQYV.

The CDR3 coding sequence is TGCAGCGGGTGGGACTATGGCTACACCTTC. This sequence encodes CSGWDYGYTF. The chain combines TRBV29-1 with TRBJ1-2; D is unresolved. Germline lookup yields CDR1 SQVTM and CDR2 ANQGSEA. With 7 bases removed from V and 3 bases from J, the gap between germline ends came to 6 bases. The CDR3 has 10 amino acids.

This clonotype has only a few counts. The rearrangement links TRBV28 to TRBJ1-5, with D maybe TRBD1 (6 bases). CDR3 length: 15 residues. V gave up 4 bases and J gave up 0 bases, with 10 bases separating them. Looked up from germline, CDR1 is MDHEN and CDR2 is SYDVKM. Here the CDR3 DNA reads TGTGCCAGCAGTTCTACAGGGTTTAGCAATCAGCCCCAGCATTTT. Translating it yields CASSSTGFSNQPQHF. Complete variable domain (other parts from reference TRBV28 and TRBJ1-5): DVKVTQSSRYLVKRTGEKVFLECVQDMDHENMFWYRQDPGLGLRLIYFSYDVKMKEKGDIPEGYSVSREKKERFSLILESASTNQTSMYLCASSSTGFSNQPQHFGDGTRLSIL.

This clonotype was recorded at least ten times. The gene calls are TRBV29-1 and TRBJ1-2, with D possibly TRBD1 on 5 matching bases. V was shortened by 2 bases and J by 6 bases, with 10 bases between the two germline ends. Germline V gene data show CDR1 as SQVTM and CDR2 as ANQGSEA. The CDR3 runs to 12 residues. The CDR3 DNA sequence: TGCAGCGTTGAACCAGGGACCCATGGCTACACCTTC. It yields the protein CSVEPGTHGYTF.

This clonotype has only a few counts. The gene calls are TRBV20-1 and TRBJ1-6; D remains ambiguous. Germline CDR1 DFQATT, CDR2 SNEGSKA (reference sequence). V lost 6 bases to trimming and J lost 3 bases, with 12 bases between them. The length of the CDR3 is 14 residues. Here the CDR3 DNA reads TGCAGTGCCTCACAGAAACTCTATAATTCACCCCTCCACTTT. Its protein is CSASQKLYNSPLHF.